Following are 29 T cell receptor beta chains from one sample sequenced in a study of T cells in Graves' hyperthyroidism and ophthalmopathy. The CDR3 regions of TCR beta were amplified from RNA transcripts. TCR CDR3 regions were first amplified by RT-PCR with HTBI primers. TCRdb analysed the multiplex PCR reads with MiXCR anew, one entry per CDR3 protein. The sample records approximately 630,000 distinct CDR3 sequences, under 20% being singletons. The sample taken for sequencing was blood. Receptors originate from a woman aged 30 to 39 with Graves' hyperthyroidism.

The V call is TRBV6-2 or TRBV6-3, the J call TRBJ2-7; D is unresolved. V dropped 4 bases and J dropped 3 bases, with 13 bases sitting between them. Per germline, CDR1 MNHEY and CDR2 SVGEGT. The CDR3 totals 14 residues. The CDR3 DNA follows: TGTGCCAGCAGTTCGAAACTTATATTCTACGAGCAGTACTTC. It yields the protein CASSSKLIFYEQYF.

This clonotype has a count of ten or more. The chain uses TRBV11-2 and TRBJ1-1; D may be TRBD1 (5 bases). Germline assignment: CDR1 SGHAT and CDR2 FQNNGV. V was shortened by 5 bases and J by 1 base, with 11 bases between the two germline ends. This CDR3 spans 14 amino acids. In DNA, the CDR3 is TGTGCCAGCAGCCCTATGGGGGGGAACACTGAAGCTTTCTTT. Translating it yields CASSPMGGNTEAFF.

At least ten counts were recorded for this clonotype. This chain uses TRBV12-3 or TRBV12-4 with TRBJ2-5, with TRBD1 as a possible D gene (5 bases). Between the trimmed V and J ends, which lost 4 bases and 5 bases, there was a span of 14 bases. The CDR3 is 14 amino acids. CDR3 protein: CASSYHRMSETQYF. The CDR3 DNA reads TGTGCCAGCAGTTATCACAGGATGTCGGAGACCCAGTACTTC.

This clonotype was picked up many times. This rearrangement joins TRBV11-2 to TRBJ2-7; TRBD1 might be the D (5 bases). The CDR3 has 14 residues. CDR1 and CDR2 from the germline V gene are SGHAT and FQNNGV. Trimming stripped 3 bases from V and 4 bases from J, with 13 bases between. This CDR3 is CASSFGAGRYEQYF. The CDR3 DNA reads as TGTGCCAGCAGCTTTGGGGCAGGGCGATACGAGCAGTACTTC.

Ten or more counts support this clonotype. The chain is built from TRBV3-1 and TRBJ1-1, with D unresolved. V was cut by 0 bases and J by 0 bases, with 14 bases left in between. This CDR3 has 17 amino acids. The germline CDR1 and CDR2 sequences are LGHDT and YNNKEL (reference sequence). The CDR3 loop reads CASSQDPFQIMNTEAFF. The CDR3 DNA reads as TGTGCCAGCAGCCAAGATCCTTTTCAGATTATGAACACTGAAGCTTTCTTT.

The V call is TRBV19, the J call TRBJ1-2; possibly TRBD1 for D (5 bases). The ends were cut back, 8 bases at V and 0 bases at J, with 16 bases in the middle. Germline CDR1 and CDR2: LNHDA and SQIVND (reference sequence). This CDR3 has 15 residues. CDR3 sequence (DNA): TGTGCCAGTTTGCCGGCGGCAGGGTCTAACTATGGCTACACCTTC. The encoded protein is CASLPAAGSNYGYTF.

This clonotype was seen at least ten times. The chain recombines TRBV7-9 with TRBJ2-3; 8 bases are a match to TRBD1. This CDR3 has 18 amino acids. Trimming at V came to 2 bases and at J to 2 bases, leaving 12 bases not matched to a gene. Germline V gene data show CDR1 as SEHNR and CDR2 as FQNEAQ (reference sequence). The CDR3 spells CASSLLGPGQVFTDTQYF. The DNA of the CDR3 is TGTGCCAGCAGCTTACTGGGACCGGGACAGGTATTCACAGATACGCAGTATTTT.

This sequence joins TRBV12-3 or TRBV12-4 and TRBJ2-1, with D perhaps being TRBD1 or TRBD2 (5 bases each). CDR3 length: 15 amino acids. Trimming took off 2 bases at V and 4 bases at J, with 12 bases between the two ends. CDR3 coding DNA: TGTGCCAGCAGTTTATCCGGGACGATTTACAATGAGCAGTTCTTC. Encoded protein: CASSLSGTIYNEQFF.

The table lists this clonotype with many counts. The rearrangement links TRBV12-3 or TRBV12-4 to TRBJ1-1; D may be TRBD1 (5 bases). Deletions cut 7 bases from V and 4 bases from J, with 19 bases between. The CDR3 totals 15 residues. CDR3 amino acids: CASIMSFAGLTEAFF. The CDR3 bases are TGTGCCAGCATTATGAGCTTTGCAGGGCTCACTGAAGCTTTCTTT.

This clonotype was observed a few times. Here the CDR3 reads CASSLRQGVLYEQYF. The CDR3 DNA follows: TGCGCCAGCAGCCTTCGACAGGGAGTTCTCTACGAGCAGTACTTC. This rearrangement joins TRBV4-1 to TRBJ2-7, with 7 bases that match TRBD1. V lost 4 bases to trimming and J lost 3 bases; unmatched junction nucleotides: 9. The CDR3 runs 15 residues. Germline CDR1 reads MGHRA; CDR2 reads YSYEKL.

The V gene is TRBV19, the J gene TRBJ2-1; no definite D call. Trimming shortened V by 5 bases and J by 4 bases, and 12 bases separated the two germline ends. The CDR3 has 14 residues. In germline, CDR1 is LNHDA, CDR2 SQIVND (reference sequence). The CDR3 reads CASSVGSNYNEQFF. CDR3 DNA sequence: TGTGCCAGTAGTGTCGGGTCGAATTACAATGAGCAGTTCTTC. Full variable domain (remainder filled in from reference TRBV19 and TRBJ2-1): DGGITQSPKYLFRKEGQNVTLSCEQNLNHDAMYWYRQDPGQGLRLIYYSQIVNDFQKGDIAEGYSVSREKKESFPLTVTSAQKNPTAFYLCASSVGSNYNEQFFGPGTRLTVL.

This clonotype appeared many times. The gene calls are TRBV28 and TRBJ1-2; TRBD1 might be the D (5 bases). Germline V gene data show CDR1 as MDHEN and CDR2 as SYDVKM. This CDR3 is 14 amino acids long. With 7 bases removed from V and 3 bases from J, the gap between germline ends came to 15 bases. For the CDR3, the DNA is TGTGCCAGCACCTCCTGGGGCAGGGACTATGGCTACACCTTC. It translates to CASTSWGRDYGYTF.

This clonotype was detected only a few times. The chain employs TRBV15 and TRBJ2-2; 8 bases are shared with TRBD1. The length of the CDR3 is 15 residues. Germline trimming cut 1 base from V and 9 bases from J; bases unmatched to any gene: 7. The germline CDR1 and CDR2 sequences are LNHNV and YYDKDF (reference sequence). The CDR3 sequence is CATSRVDRVNRELFF. In DNA form, the CDR3 reads TGTGCCACCAGCAGAGTGGACAGGGTGAATCGGGAGCTGTTTTTT.

This rearrangement joins TRBV9 to TRBJ2-3, with D unresolved. The germline V and J ends were trimmed by 0 bases and 2 bases, with 7 bases remaining between them. CDR3 length equals 14 residues. From germline, CDR1 is SGDLS and CDR2 YYNGEE. The CDR3 bases are TGTGCCAGCAGCGTAGAACCGTTCACAGATACGCAGTATTTT. Encoded protein: CASSVEPFTDTQYF.

A few counts support this clonotype. The rearrangement links TRBV20-1 to TRBJ2-7; D is unclear. The germline V gene encodes CDR1 DFQATT and CDR2 SNEGSKA (reference sequence). This CDR3 spans 16 amino acids. V gave up 0 bases and J gave up 4 bases, with 19 bases separating them. This chain's CDR3 is CSARDLTGKVGYEQYF. Here the CDR3 DNA reads TGCAGTGCTAGAGATCTTACTGGGAAGGTGGGATACGAGCAGTACTTC.

V usage is TRBV6-2 or TRBV6-3 and J usage is TRBJ2-2, with a possible D match to TRBD1 (6 bases). V lost 4 bases and J 3 bases, leaving 15 bases between the germline ends. Germline CDR1 reads MNHEY; CDR2 reads SVGEGT. This CDR3 has 16 residues. The CDR3 here is CASSSLQGWYTGELFF. For the CDR3, the DNA is TGTGCCAGCAGTTCATTACAGGGATGGTACACCGGGGAGCTGTTTTTT.

The gene calls are TRBV28 and TRBJ2-7; perhaps D is TRBD1 or TRBD2 (5 bases each). The V gene lost 3 bases and the J gene lost 6 bases, with 18 bases spanning the gap. This CDR3 comprises 15 residues. Germline CDR1 reads MDHEN; CDR2 reads SYDVKM. This CDR3 reads CASSFPFGNGAEQYF. In DNA form, the CDR3 reads TGTGCCAGCAGTTTTCCTTTCGGGAATGGGGCCGAGCAGTACTTC.

In the case of this clonotype: An end of the junction does not agree with germline; a read error may underlie this. The chain has TRBV12-3 or TRBV12-4 and TRBJ2-3; TRBD1 aligns across 10 bases. The CDR3 has 15 residues. The CDR3 protein is CARSSGTGGTDTQYF. DNA for the CDR3: TGTGCCCGCAGTTCCGGGACAGGGGGCACAGATACGCAGTATTTT.

This clonotype appeared many times. V gene TRBV28 combines with J gene TRBJ2-7, with D perhaps TRBD1 or TRBD2 (5 bases each). This CDR3 is built from 13 residues. Germline assignment: CDR1 MDHEN and CDR2 SYDVKM. Trimming pared 7 bases from V and 2 bases from J, leaving 12 bases between. CDR3 nucleotide sequence: TGTGCCAGCACCATGGGACGAACCTACGAGCAGTACTTC. Residues: CASTMGRTYEQYF.

The chain's CDR3 is CASRGASQETQYF. Here the CDR3 DNA reads TGTGCCAGCAGGGGGGCCTCTCAAGAGACCCAGTACTTC. The chain has TRBV7-9 and TRBJ2-5; D may be TRBD1 (6 bases). The CDR3 is 13 residues long. Germline loops: CDR1 SEHNR, CDR2 FQNEAQ (reference sequence). Trimming removed 6 bases at V and 2 bases at J, with 10 bases between. Supplemented by reference TRBV7-9 and TRBJ2-5, the full variable domain reads DTGVSQNPRHKITKRGQNVTFRCDPISEHNRLYWYRQTLGQGPEFLTYFQNEAQLEKSRLLSDRFSAERPKGSFSTLEIQRTEQGDSAMYLCASRGASQETQYFGPGTRLLVL.

The chain links TRBV3-1 to TRBJ2-7; 11 bases align to TRBD2. V gave up 5 bases and J gave up 2 bases; unmatched junction bases: 17. This CDR3 comprises 19 residues. Germline lookup yields CDR1 LGHDT and CDR2 YNNKEL (reference sequence). CDR3 protein: CASSTAGTSGIYLPYEQYF. CDR3 in DNA: TGTGCCAGCAGCACCGCCGGGACTAGCGGCATATACCTGCCCTACGAGCAGTACTTC.

This clonotype came up many times. The DNA for the CDR3 is TGTGCCAGCAGCAGGGCCTCCTCCTACGAGCAGTACTTC. Translated: CASSRASSYEQYF. V is TRBV7-9 and J is TRBJ2-7; unclear D gene. The V gene's germline CDR1 is SEHNR and CDR2 FQNEAQ (reference sequence). Trimming stripped 5 bases from V and 0 bases from J, with 8 bases between. The CDR3 consists of 13 residues. The full variable domain, its missing parts supplied by reference TRBV7-9 and TRBJ2-7, is DTGVSQNPRHKITKRGQNVTFRCDPISEHNRLYWYRQTLGQGPEFLTYFQNEAQLEKSRLLSDRFSAERPKGSFSTLEIQRTEQGDSAMYLCASSRASSYEQYFGPGTRLTVT.

This clonotype was picked up many times. The chain recombines TRBV28 with TRBJ1-5, with D hard to call. The ends were cut back, 5 bases at V and 5 bases at J, with 16 bases in the middle. The germline gives CDR1 MDHEN, CDR2 SYDVKM. This CDR3 has 15 residues. The CDR3 DNA sequence: TGTGCCAGCAGTCTACATACACCGAGGTATCAGCCCCAGCATTTT. Amino acid sequence: CASSLHTPRYQPQHF.

This clonotype has at least ten counts. V usage is TRBV6-1 and J usage is TRBJ1-2; D gene ambiguous. The CDR3 has 13 amino acids. Germline V gene lookup returns CDR1 MNHNS and CDR2 SASEGT. Trimming took off 1 base at V and 4 bases at J, with 7 bases between the two ends. CDR3 coding DNA: TGTGCCAGCAGTGAAGGCAGAACCTATGGCTACACCTTC. It yields the protein CASSEGRTYGYTF.

This CDR3 reads CASSHPREGLQETQYF. The CDR3 region has the DNA TGCGCCAGCAGCCACCCCCGGGAGGGCCTACAAGAGACCCAGTACTTC. The chain links TRBV4-1 to TRBJ2-5, with 8 bases identical to TRBD2. There are 16 residues in the CDR3. Germline CDR1 MGHRA, CDR2 YSYEKL. The junction had 8 bases not matched to a gene; V was cut back by 3 bases and J by 2 bases.

This clonotype was detected ten times or more. The chain is built from TRBV28 and TRBJ1-5, with 9 bases fitting TRBD1. V was clipped by 5 bases and J by 3 bases; unmatched bases: 8. Germline CDR1 and CDR2: MDHEN and SYDVKM. This CDR3 contains 16 residues. The CDR3 DNA is TGTGCCAGCAGTCGGCCACAGGGGGCCAACAATCAGCCCCAGCATTTT. Translation gives CASSRPQGANNQPQHF.

This clonotype was seen more than once but under ten times. One junction end disagrees with the germline gene, perhaps due to a read error. V usage is TRBV5-1 and J usage is TRBJ2-7; 7 positions match TRBD2. The CDR3 totals 12 residues. CDR1 and CDR2 from the germline V gene are SGHRS and YFSETQ. The CDR3 here is CASSLGGRELHF. In DNA, the CDR3 is TGCGCCAGCAGCTTGGGAGGGCGGGAGCTGCACTTC. Filled out from reference TRBV5-1 and TRBJ2-7, the complete variable domain reads KAGVTQTPRYLIKTRGQQVTLSCSPISGHRSVSWYQQTPGQGLQFLFEYFSETQRNKGNFPGRFSGRQFSNSRSEMNVSTLELGDSALYLCASSLGGRELHFGPGTRLTVT.

This sequence joins TRBV7-8 and TRBJ2-5; D ambiguous. CDR3 size: 14 residues. V shed 4 bases and J shed 1 base, with 10 bases lying between them. CDR1 SGHVS and CDR2 FQNEAQ come from the germline V gene. CDR3 DNA sequence: TGTGCCAGCAGCTCCAATTGGGGCCAAGAGACCCAGTACTTC. Amino acid sequence: CASSSNWGQETQYF.

This chain links TRBV4-3 with TRBJ2-7; D is ambiguous. This CDR3 spans 15 amino acids. Germline CDR1 LGHNA, CDR2 YSLEER. The ends were cut back, 1 base at V and 3 bases at J, with 13 bases in the middle. The CDR3 sequence is CASSQGADRVYEQYF. In DNA, the CDR3 is TGCGCCAGCAGCCAAGGGGCGGACCGGGTCTACGAGCAGTACTTC.